This T cell receptor (beta chain) derives from a study of CD8 T cells in ankylosing spondylitis. CDR1 and CDR2 (germline): KGHSH, LQKENI. V gave up 6 bases and J gave up 4 bases, with 15 bases separating them. This CDR3 is built from 14 residues. Quantitative 5'-RACE with molecular barcodes was used to make the TCR beta libraries. TCRdb re-called the 5' RACE reads through MiXCR, storing one row per CDR3 protein. Among about 260,000 distinct CDR3 sequences, 20% to 30% were seen once, and the ten largest hold about 0.6%. Findings of the study overall: Those disease-linked clones were CD8+; they were also relatively rare in peripheral blood. Reported data indicate significant enrichment of disease-linked clones within matched ankylosing spondylitis synovial fluid.

A remark on this clonotype: The target antigen is unknown.

The clonotype comes from a male donor with ankylosing spondylitis or in good health (not recorded which). The chain links TRBV18 to TRBJ2-5; D remains ambiguous. Specimen: blood, either unsorted or a sorted T cell fraction (not recorded which). CDR3 coding DNA: TGTGCCAGCTCGCCAACTATAGTGGGAGAGACCCAGTACTTC. Its translation is CASSPTIVGETQYF.